Below are 3 T cell receptor beta chains sequenced from a single sample in a study of CD8 T cells in Susac syndrome. Reverse transcription of roughly 0.5 to 1 ug RNA was carried out with random hexamers. TCRdb reanalysed the immunoSEQ multiplex PCR reads using MiXCR and keeps one entry per CDR3 protein. The sample lists under 200,000 distinct CDR3 sequences; about 91% were seen once. Sequences were obtained from CD4+ T cells from PBMCs. The source of these receptors is a human donor with Susac syndrome.

The CDR3 reads CSARPPGRNSPDTQYF. In DNA form, the CDR3 reads TGCAGTGCTAGACCTCCCGGCAGGAATAGCCCAGATACGCAGTATTTT. The chain employs TRBV20-1 and TRBJ2-3; no firm D call. CDR1 and CDR2 (germline): DFQATT, SNEGSKA (reference sequence). The V end was cut by 2 bases, the J end by 4 bases, with 19 bases between. The CDR3 length is 16 residues.

The chain joins TRBV5-4 to TRBJ2-5; possibly TRBD1 or TRBD2 for D (6 bases each). V was clipped by 3 bases and J by 5 bases, with 17 bases between them. The CDR3 contains 15 residues. The germline V gene has CDR1 SGHNT and CDR2 YYREEE (reference sequence). The CDR3 loop is CASSSGGGVWETQYF. CDR3 in DNA: TGTGCCAGCAGCTCAGGAGGGGGAGTATGGGAGACCCAGTACTTC.

The V and J genes are TRBV4-1 and TRBJ1-4; the match to TRBD1 covers 7 bases. With 2 bases clipped from V and 10 bases from J, the junction kept 13 bases outside the gene matches. Germline CDR1 is MGHRA and CDR2 is YSYEKL. The CDR3 sequence is 16 residues long. The DNA for the CDR3 is TGCGCCAGCAGCCAACTCTCTCCCAGGGGGGCTGGAAAACTGTTTTTT. Translation gives CASSQLSPRGAGKLFF.